Many counts were recorded for the clone carrying this T cell receptor (beta chain). Its target is unknown. Being free of ophthalmopathy for 18 months of follow-up defined stable hyperthyroidism. Other autoimmune diseases, uncontrolled infections, pregnancy or lactation led to the exclusion of patients. Per germline, CDR1 SGHNT and CDR2 YYREEE (reference sequence). The V and J ends lost 4 bases and 1 base respectively, with 8 bases between them. The CDR3 spans 14 residues. Amplified TCR beta CDR3 regions were obtained using RNA transcripts as template. Following a first-round RT-PCR that used HTBI primers, a second-round multiplex PCR was carried out. Via MiXCR, TCRdb re-called the multiplex PCR reads, giving one row per CDR3 protein. The sample lists more than 300,000 distinct CDR3 sequences, roughly 17% occurring once. The data were obtained in a study of Graves' ophthalmopathy and Graves' hyperthyroidism.

Study conclusions and caveats: Sensitivity of approximately 66% and specificity of around 72% were achieved by the model that predicted ophthalmopathy progression.

This rearrangement joins TRBV5-4 to TRBJ2-2; the D gene is possibly TRBD2 (5 bases). Input material: peripheral blood. The sequence was collected from an adult woman with stable Graves' hyperthyroidism. The CDR3 here is CASSGLLNTGELFF. The CDR3 DNA is TGTGCCAGCAGCGGACTGCTGAACACCGGGGAGCTGTTTTTT. The full variable domain, with the rest looked up from reference TRBV5-4 and TRBJ2-2, is ETGVTQSPTHLIKTRGQQVTLRCSSQSGHNTVSWYQQALGQGPQFIFQYYREEENGRGNFPPRFSGLQFPNYSSELNVNALELDDSALYLCASSGLLNTGELFFGEGSRLTVL.